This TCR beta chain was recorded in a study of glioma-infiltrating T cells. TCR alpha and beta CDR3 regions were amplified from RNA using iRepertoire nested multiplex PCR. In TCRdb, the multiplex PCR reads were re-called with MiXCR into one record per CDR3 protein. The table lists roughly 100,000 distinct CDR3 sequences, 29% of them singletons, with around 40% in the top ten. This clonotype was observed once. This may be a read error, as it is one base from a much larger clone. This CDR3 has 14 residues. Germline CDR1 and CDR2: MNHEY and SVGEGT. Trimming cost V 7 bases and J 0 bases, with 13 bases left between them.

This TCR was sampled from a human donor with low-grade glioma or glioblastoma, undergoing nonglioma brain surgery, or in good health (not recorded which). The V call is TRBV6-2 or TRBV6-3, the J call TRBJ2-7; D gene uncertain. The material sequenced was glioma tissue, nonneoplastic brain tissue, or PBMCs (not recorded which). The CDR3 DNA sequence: TGTGCCAGCAACAGCAGTTACAGCTCCTACGAGCAGTACTTC. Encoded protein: CASNSSYSSYEQYF.